This TCR beta chain emerged from a study of breast tumors, draining lymph nodes, adjacent tissues. The lymph nodes were axillary draining lymph nodes from breast cancer patients. About this clonotype itself: A much more abundant neighbour one base away suggests this may be a read error.

Deletions cut 5 bases from V and 3 bases from J, with 18 bases between. CDR1 and CDR2 (germline): MNHEY, SVGAGI. This CDR3 has 16 amino acids. TCRdb re-called the multiplex PCR reads through MiXCR, storing one row per CDR3 protein. The sample contains around 130,000 distinct CDR3 sequences, over 20% of which appear only once. J is TRBJ2-3 and V is TRBV6-5; D perhaps matches TRBD2 (6 bases). Material: axillary lymph node tissue. This TCR came from a female donor with breast cancer. Some clones in this sample may be carry-over from other donors' samples. The CDR3 here is CASSLGRGLRTDTQYF. The CDR3 DNA follows: TGTGCCAGCAGTCTTGGACGGGGGTTGCGAACAGATACGCAGTATTTT.